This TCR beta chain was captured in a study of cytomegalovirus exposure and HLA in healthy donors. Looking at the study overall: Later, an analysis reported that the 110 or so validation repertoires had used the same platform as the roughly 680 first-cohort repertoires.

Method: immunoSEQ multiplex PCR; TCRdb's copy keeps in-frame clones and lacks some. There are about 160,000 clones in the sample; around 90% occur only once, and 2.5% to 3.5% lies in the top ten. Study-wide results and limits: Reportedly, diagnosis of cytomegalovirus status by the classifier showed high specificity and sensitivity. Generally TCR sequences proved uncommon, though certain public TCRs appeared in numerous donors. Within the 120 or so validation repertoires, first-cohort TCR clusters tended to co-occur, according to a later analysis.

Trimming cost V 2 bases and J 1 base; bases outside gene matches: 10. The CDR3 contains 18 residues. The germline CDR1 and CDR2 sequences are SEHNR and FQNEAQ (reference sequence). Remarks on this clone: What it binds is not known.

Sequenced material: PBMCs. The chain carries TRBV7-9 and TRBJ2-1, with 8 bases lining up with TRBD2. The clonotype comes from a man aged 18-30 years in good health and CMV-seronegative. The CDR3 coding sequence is TGTGCCAGCAGCTTAAATCACCGGAGCGGGAGTTCCTACAATGAGCAGTTCTTC. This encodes CASSLNHRSGSSYNEQFF.